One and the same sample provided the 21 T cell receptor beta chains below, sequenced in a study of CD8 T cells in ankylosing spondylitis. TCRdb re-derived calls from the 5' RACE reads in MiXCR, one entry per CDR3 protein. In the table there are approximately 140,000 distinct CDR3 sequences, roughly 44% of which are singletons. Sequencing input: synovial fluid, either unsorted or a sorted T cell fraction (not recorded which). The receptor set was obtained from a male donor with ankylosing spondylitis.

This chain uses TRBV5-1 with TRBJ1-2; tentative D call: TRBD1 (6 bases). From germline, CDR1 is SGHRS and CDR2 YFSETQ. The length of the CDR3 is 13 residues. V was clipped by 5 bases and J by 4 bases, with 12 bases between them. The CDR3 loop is CASRFRGPYGYTF. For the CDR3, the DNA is TGCGCCAGCAGATTCAGGGGTCCCTATGGCTACACCTTC.

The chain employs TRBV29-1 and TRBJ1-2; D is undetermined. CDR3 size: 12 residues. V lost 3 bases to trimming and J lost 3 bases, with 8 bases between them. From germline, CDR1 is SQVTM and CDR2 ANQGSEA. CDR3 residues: CSVEWGYYGYTF. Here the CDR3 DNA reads TGCAGCGTTGAGTGGGGTTACTATGGCTACACCTTC.

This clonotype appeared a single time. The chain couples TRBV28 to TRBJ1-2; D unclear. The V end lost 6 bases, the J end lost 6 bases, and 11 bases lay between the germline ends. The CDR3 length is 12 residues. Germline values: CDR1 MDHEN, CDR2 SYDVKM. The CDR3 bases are TGTGCCAGCAGCGAACGTCCGGATGGCTACACCTTC. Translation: CASSERPDGYTF.

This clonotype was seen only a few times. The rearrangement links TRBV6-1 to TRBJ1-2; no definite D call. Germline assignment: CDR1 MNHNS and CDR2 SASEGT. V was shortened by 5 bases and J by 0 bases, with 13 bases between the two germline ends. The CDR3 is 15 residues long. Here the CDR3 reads CASSPRPGSNYGYTF. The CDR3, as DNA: TGTGCCAGCAGTCCTAGGCCGGGATCTAACTATGGCTACACCTTC.

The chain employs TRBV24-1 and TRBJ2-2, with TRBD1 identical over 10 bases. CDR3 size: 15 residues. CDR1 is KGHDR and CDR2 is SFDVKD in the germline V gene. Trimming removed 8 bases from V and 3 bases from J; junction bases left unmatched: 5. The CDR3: CATNTGTGDTGELFF. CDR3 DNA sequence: TGTGCCACCAATACCGGGACAGGGGACACCGGGGAGCTGTTTTTT.

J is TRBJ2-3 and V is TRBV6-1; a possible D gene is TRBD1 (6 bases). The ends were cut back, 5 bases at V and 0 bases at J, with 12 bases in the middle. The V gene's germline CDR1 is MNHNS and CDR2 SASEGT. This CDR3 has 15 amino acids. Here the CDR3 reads CASSKRRGSTDTQYF. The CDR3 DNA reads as TGTGCCAGCAGTAAACGCAGGGGAAGCACAGATACGCAGTATTTT.

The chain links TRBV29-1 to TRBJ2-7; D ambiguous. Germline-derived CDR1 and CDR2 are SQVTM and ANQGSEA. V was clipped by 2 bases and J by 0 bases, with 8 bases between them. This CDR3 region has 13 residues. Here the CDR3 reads CSVERRYSYEQYF. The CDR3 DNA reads TGCAGCGTTGAACGGCGGTACTCCTACGAGCAGTACTTC.

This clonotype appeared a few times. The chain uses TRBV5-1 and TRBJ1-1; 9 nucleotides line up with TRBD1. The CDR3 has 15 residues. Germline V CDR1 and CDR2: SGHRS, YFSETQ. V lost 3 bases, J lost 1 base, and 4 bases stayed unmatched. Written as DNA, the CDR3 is TGCGCCAGCAGCTCCCCGGGACAGGGGAACACTGAAGCTTTCTTT. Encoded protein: CASSSPGQGNTEAFF.

The DNA for the CDR3 is TGTGCCAGCAGCCTCGGGACTAGCGGGGGCCTAAAAGAGACCCAGTACTTC. This translates into CASSLGTSGGLKETQYF. The chain uses TRBV4-2 and TRBJ2-5, with 14 bases aligning to TRBD2. This CDR3 comprises 17 residues. Germline V gene data show CDR1 as LGHNA and CDR2 as YNFKEQ. V lost 4 bases, J lost 3 bases, and 7 bases stayed unmatched.

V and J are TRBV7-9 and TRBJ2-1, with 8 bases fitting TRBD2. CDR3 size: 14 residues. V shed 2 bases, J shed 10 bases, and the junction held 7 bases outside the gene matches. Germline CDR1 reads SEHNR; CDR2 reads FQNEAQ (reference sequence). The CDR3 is CASSLTGGSGEQFF. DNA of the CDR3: TGTGCCAGCAGCTTAACGGGAGGGTCCGGAGAGCAGTTCTTC.

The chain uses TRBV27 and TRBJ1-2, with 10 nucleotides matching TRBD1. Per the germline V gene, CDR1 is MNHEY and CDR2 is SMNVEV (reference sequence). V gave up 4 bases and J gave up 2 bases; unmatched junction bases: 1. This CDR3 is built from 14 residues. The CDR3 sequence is CASSSDRGNYGYTF. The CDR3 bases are TGTGCCAGCAGTTCGGACAGGGGGAACTATGGCTACACCTTC.

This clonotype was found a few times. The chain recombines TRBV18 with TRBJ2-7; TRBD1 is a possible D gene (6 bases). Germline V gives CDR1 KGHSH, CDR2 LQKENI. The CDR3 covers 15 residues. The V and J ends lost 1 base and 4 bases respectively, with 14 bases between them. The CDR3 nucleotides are TGTGCCAGCTCACCACGGGGTACAGGGTTATACGAGCAGTACTTC. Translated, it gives CASSPRGTGLYEQYF. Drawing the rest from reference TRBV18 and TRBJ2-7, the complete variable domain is NAGVMQNPRHLVRRRGQEARLRCSPMKGHSHVYWYRQLPEEGLKFMVYLQKENIIDESGMPKERFSAEFPKEGPSILRIQQVVRGDSAAYFCASSPRGTGLYEQYFGPGTRLTVT.

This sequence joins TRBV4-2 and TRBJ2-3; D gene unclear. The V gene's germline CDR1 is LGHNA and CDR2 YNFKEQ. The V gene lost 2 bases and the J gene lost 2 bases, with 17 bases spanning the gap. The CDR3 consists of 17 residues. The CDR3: CASSQWNDGSVTDTQYF. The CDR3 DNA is TGTGCCAGCAGCCAATGGAACGATGGCTCCGTCACAGATACGCAGTATTTT.

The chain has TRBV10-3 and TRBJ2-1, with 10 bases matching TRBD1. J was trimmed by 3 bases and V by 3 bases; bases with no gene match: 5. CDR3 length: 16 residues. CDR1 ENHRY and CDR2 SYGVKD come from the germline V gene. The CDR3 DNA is TGTGCCATCAGTGACCCCGGACAGGGGGTCTACAATGAGCAGTTCTTC. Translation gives CAISDPGQGVYNEQFF.

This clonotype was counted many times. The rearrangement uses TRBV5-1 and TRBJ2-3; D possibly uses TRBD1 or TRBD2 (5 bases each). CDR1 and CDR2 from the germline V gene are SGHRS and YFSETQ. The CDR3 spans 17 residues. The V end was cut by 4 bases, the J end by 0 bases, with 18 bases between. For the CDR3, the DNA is TGCGCCAGCAGCGGACTCCTGGACACTGAAAGCACAGATACGCAGTATTTT. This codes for CASSGLLDTESTDTQYF.

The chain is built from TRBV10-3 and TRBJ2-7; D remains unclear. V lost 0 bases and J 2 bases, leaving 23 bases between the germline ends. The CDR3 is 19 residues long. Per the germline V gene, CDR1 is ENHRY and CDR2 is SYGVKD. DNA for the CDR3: TGTGCCATCAGTGAGTCGTTCGGATCCTGGGCAGAACCTGCCTACGAGCAGTACTTC. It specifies CAISESFGSWAEPAYEQYF.

The CDR3 is CASSPRQIPSNGYTF. DNA of the CDR3: TGTGCCAGCTCACCCCGGCAGATTCCTTCGAATGGCTACACCTTC. V usage is TRBV18 and J usage is TRBJ1-2; D unclear. The CDR3 is 15 residues long. Germline V lookup: CDR1 KGHSH, CDR2 LQKENI. V was clipped by 3 bases and J by 6 bases, with 17 bases between them.

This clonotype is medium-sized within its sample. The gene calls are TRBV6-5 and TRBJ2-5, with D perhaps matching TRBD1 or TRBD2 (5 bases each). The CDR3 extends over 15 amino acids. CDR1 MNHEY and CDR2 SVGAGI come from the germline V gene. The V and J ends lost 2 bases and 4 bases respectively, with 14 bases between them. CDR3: CASSYRAARGETQYF. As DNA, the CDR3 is TGTGCCAGCAGTTACAGGGCAGCGAGGGGAGAGACCCAGTACTTC.

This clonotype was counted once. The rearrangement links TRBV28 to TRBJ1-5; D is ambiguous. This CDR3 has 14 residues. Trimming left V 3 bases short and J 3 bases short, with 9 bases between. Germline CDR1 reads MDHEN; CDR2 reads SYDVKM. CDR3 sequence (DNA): TGTGCCAGCAGTTTCGGTCGGATCAATCAGCCCCAGCATTTT. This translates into CASSFGRINQPQHF.

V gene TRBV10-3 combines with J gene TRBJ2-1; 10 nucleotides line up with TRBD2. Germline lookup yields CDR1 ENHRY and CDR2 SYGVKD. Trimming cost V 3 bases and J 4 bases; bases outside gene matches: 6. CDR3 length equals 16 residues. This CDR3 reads CAISDLRTSGYNEQFF. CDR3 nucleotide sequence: TGTGCCATCAGTGACTTGCGGACTAGCGGATACAATGAGCAGTTCTTC.

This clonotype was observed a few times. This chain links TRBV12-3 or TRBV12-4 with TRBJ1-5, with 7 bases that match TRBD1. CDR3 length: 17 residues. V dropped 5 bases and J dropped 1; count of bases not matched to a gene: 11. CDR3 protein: CASSPTQGGGSNQPQHF. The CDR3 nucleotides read TGTGCCAGCAGTCCCACCCAGGGGGGTGGGAGCAATCAGCCCCAGCATTTT.